These T cell receptor beta chains were read from a single sample in a study of T-cell memory formation after mild COVID-19. TCRdb redid the calling of the 5' RACE reads with MiXCR, one entry per CDR3 protein. This repertoire shows 250,000 to 300,000 distinct CDR3 sequences, 16% found once; its top ten account for roughly 20%. The sequenced material came from PBMCs or a T cell subset sorted from them (not recorded which). These receptors all stem from a man between 18 and 35 years old who had mild COVID-19 (a few samples of this study predate the infection). Cell type and time point are not known. Both conserved end residues are part of each CDR3. A D gene is named only where the DNA matches it firmly. Not every row has a clone size; where given, it reads once, few, many or a size class.

v_call: TRBV5-6; clone_size: few; j_call: TRBJ2-3; d_call: .; cdr3_nt: TGTGCCAGCAGGGGAAGGGGCTGGCCAGATACGCAGTATTTT; cdr3_aa: CASRGRGWPDTQYF
v_call: TRBV18; clone_size: .; j_call: TRBJ1-2; d_call: .; cdr3_nt: TGTGCCAGCTCAGAGGGACGGAGTGGAGGGCGCTATGGCTACACCTTC; cdr3_aa: CASSEGRSGGRYGYTF
v_call: TRBV6-1; clone_size: .; j_call: TRBJ1-3; d_call: .; cdr3_nt: TGTGCCAGCAGCCAGTGGGGGATTTTCTCTGGAAACACCATATATTTT; cdr3_aa: CASSQWGIFSGNTIYF
v_call: TRBV27; clone_size: few; j_call: TRBJ2-2; d_call: .; cdr3_nt: TGTGCCAGCAGTTTAGAGGGGGGGCCCTCAGGCACCGGGGAGCTGTTTTTT; cdr3_aa: CASSLEGGPSGTGELFF
v_call: TRBV20-1; clone_size: .; j_call: TRBJ1-1; d_call: .; cdr3_nt: TGCAGTGCTAGAGACCCCCGTTATGAGACTGAAGCTTTCTTT; cdr3_aa: CSARDPRYETEAFF
v_call: TRBV18; clone_size: few; j_call: TRBJ2-7; d_call: .; cdr3_nt: TGTGCCAGCTCACCCCCAAACCCAGGATCTACCTACGAGCAGTACTTC; cdr3_aa: CASSPPNPGSTYEQYF
v_call: TRBV12-3/TRBV12-4; clone_size: many; j_call: TRBJ2-1; d_call: .; cdr3_nt: TGTGCCAGCAGTTTCCAAGGGTATGAGCAGTTCTTC; cdr3_aa: CASSFQGYEQFF
v_call: TRBV7-2; clone_size: .; j_call: TRBJ2-3; d_call: TRBD1; cdr3_nt: TGTGCCAGCAGCTTAGCCCCTCAGGGGGCAGCAGATACGCAGTATTTT; cdr3_aa: CASSLAPQGAADTQYF
v_call: TRBV28; clone_size: few; j_call: TRBJ2-1; d_call: .; cdr3_nt: TGTGCCAGCAGTAGACTGAAACTAGGGGAGCAGTTCTTC; cdr3_aa: CASSRLKLGEQFF
v_call: TRBV5-1; clone_size: .; j_call: TRBJ1-2; d_call: .; cdr3_nt: TGCGCCAGCAGCGCGCGGGACGCTAGCTATGGCTACACCTTC; cdr3_aa: CASSARDASYGYTF
v_call: TRBV5-1; clone_size: .; j_call: TRBJ1-1; d_call: .; cdr3_nt: TGCGCCAGCAGCTTCGCAGGGGACACGAACACTGAAGCTTTCTTT; cdr3_aa: CASSFAGDTNTEAFF
v_call: TRBV6-5; clone_size: .; j_call: TRBJ2-3; d_call: .; cdr3_nt: TGTGCCAGCAGTTACCCGGGGAGTACGCAGTATTTT; cdr3_aa: CASSYPGSTQYF
v_call: TRBV18; clone_size: .; j_call: TRBJ1-2; d_call: .; cdr3_nt: TGTGCCAGCTCACCGAGTCGGAGCTCGAACTATGGCTACACCTTC; cdr3_aa: CASSPSRSSNYGYTF
v_call: TRBV6-1; clone_size: .; j_call: TRBJ2-4; d_call: .; cdr3_nt: TGTGCCTCGATGGGACTCATGGTTCAGTACTTC; cdr3_aa: CASMGLMVQYF
v_call: TRBV6-5; clone_size: .; j_call: TRBJ2-7; d_call: TRBD2; cdr3_nt: TGTGCCAGCAGTACCCCCGTGGGAGCGGGACCGACCTACGAGCAGTACTTC; cdr3_aa: CASSTPVGAGPTYEQYF
v_call: TRBV5-1; clone_size: few; j_call: TRBJ2-7; d_call: TRBD1; cdr3_nt: TGCGCCAGCAGCCCGGTGACAGGGAACCACGAGCAGTACTTC; cdr3_aa: CASSPVTGNHEQYF
v_call: TRBV28; clone_size: .; j_call: TRBJ2-5; d_call: .; cdr3_nt: TGTGCCAGCAGTTACGAGGGGAGAGAGACCCAGTACTTC; cdr3_aa: CASSYEGRETQYF
v_call: TRBV4-1; clone_size: many; j_call: TRBJ2-1; d_call: .; cdr3_nt: TGCGCCAGCAGCCAATACAATGAGCAGTTCTTC; cdr3_aa: CASSQYNEQFF
v_call: TRBV4-1; clone_size: .; j_call: TRBJ2-5; d_call: .; cdr3_nt: TGCGCCAGCAGCCAGCGACAGTACTTCCAAGAGACCCAGTACTTC; cdr3_aa: CASSQRQYFQETQYF
v_call: TRBV6-1; clone_size: .; j_call: TRBJ1-6; d_call: .; cdr3_nt: TGTGCCAGCCGGTACCGGGACGGGGGATACCCCCTCCACTTT; cdr3_aa: CASRYRDGGYPLHF
v_call: TRBV18; clone_size: few; j_call: TRBJ1-6; d_call: TRBD1; cdr3_nt: TGTGCCAGCTCACCAAGCAAACAGGGGGCAAGATCACCCCTCCACTTT; cdr3_aa: CASSPSKQGARSPLHF
v_call: TRBV5-1; clone_size: few; j_call: TRBJ2-2; d_call: TRBD2; cdr3_nt: TGCGCCAGCAGCGCACCCTCGGCGGGGGGTACGAACACCGGGGAGCTGTTTTTT; cdr3_aa: CASSAPSAGGTNTGELFF
v_call: TRBV7-9; clone_size: .; j_call: TRBJ1-6; d_call: TRBD1; cdr3_nt: TGTGCCAGCAGCCCTGGACAGGGAGAAAATAATTCACCCCTCCACTTT; cdr3_aa: CASSPGQGENNSPLHF